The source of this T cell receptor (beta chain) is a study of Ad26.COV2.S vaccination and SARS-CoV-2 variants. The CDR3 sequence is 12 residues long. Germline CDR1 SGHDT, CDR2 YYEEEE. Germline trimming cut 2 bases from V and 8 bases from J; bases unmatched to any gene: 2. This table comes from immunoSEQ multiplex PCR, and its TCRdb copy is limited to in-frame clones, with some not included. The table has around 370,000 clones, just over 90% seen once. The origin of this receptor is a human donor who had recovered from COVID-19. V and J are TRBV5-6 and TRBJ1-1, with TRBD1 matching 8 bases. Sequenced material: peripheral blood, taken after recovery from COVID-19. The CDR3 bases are TGTGCCAGCAGCTTTGGACAGGGCGAAGCTTTCTTT. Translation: CASSFGQGEAFF.